This T cell receptor beta chain was captured by sequencing in a study of blood T cell repertoires in COVID-19 (dated by TCRdb to the early 2020s). For the study in its entirety: The collaborator samples originated in the United States, Italy and Spain and spanned the acute and convalescent phases of COVID-19. The material from the prospective study consisted of cDNA or gDNA derived from T cells, B-cell-depleted T cells, or PBMCs. Subjects who had been exposed to COVID-19, were actively infected with it, or had recovered from it provided the deeply sampled blood TCRbeta repertoires that made up the dataset. The repertoires were made available in a free public database intended to serve as a resource for research on the immune response to SARS-CoV-2. Samples were obtained from the ongoing ImmuneRACE study (first 160 participants) and from some 1,200 subjects provided by 6 global collaborators. A de-identified subject ID, COVID-19 status, age in years and sex were almost always included in the sample metadata. Where HLA class I and class II types were available, the types were taken from metadata supplied by the sample provider, not from assay-based typing. Results and caveats for the whole study, not just this receptor: The amount of clinical and demographic metadata varied by source and participant and was provided uncurated.

A word on this clone: Its antigen is unknown. No base-level quality is on record; no much larger clone is a single base apart.

Enrolling through a virtual design, the prospective study's participants ranged in age from roughly 18 to 89 years and lived across more than 20 United States geographic areas. Cohort assignment in the prospective study relied on participant-reported clinical history from a screening survey and a study questionnaire. Recovered participants in ImmuneRACE Cohort 3 were defined as having two consecutive negative NP/OP PCR tests, clearance from a healthcare professional, or resolution of symptoms. Mobile phlebotomists in the prospective study collected whole blood, serum and a nasopharyngeal or oropharyngeal swab from every participant. Participants in the prospective study had the option to provide additional blood draws and questionnaires over an approximately 2-month period. Blood samples from the prospective study were shipped frozen or at room temperature prior to DNA extraction. The CDR1 and CDR2 encoded by the germline V gene are KGHSH and LQKENI. The V and J ends are trimmed by 2 bases and 2 bases, leaving 15 bases between them. Spanning cysteine to phenylalanine, the CDR3 consists of 16 amino acids. The kept DNA is CDR3 alone, 48 bases in frame from the first base.

The immunoSEQ Assay, a bias-controlled multiplex PCR, was used to amplify TCRbeta CDR3 regions from genomic DNA. Under the source paper's analysis protocol: Nucleated cell counts per sample were estimated from amplification of reference gene primers within the assay. To quantify the absolute abundance of each unique TCRbeta CDR3 rearrangement, sequence reads were collapsed and filtered. For each sample, productive Simpson clonality was calculated as the square root of Simpson's diversity index over productive rearrangements. The source is immuneACCESS, and TCRdb retained only in-frame sequences with V and J called. Part of the clones is not carried over; for the studies checked, unresolved V genes explain less than half of this, and the remainder is unexplained. V, J and clone size are taken as reported in that table, and D and trimming were inferred from the DNA itself. Recorded for this sample are 150,000 to 200,000 clones; approximately 84% of them occurred a single time. The ten largest make up roughly 12% of the sample.

The sequence joins TRBV18 to TRBJ1-2, with TRBD1 as a weak D call on 5 bases. Sequencing was performed on PBMCs or T cells enriched from blood (not recorded which). The source of this sequence is a man in his forties or fifties who had recovered from COVID-19. The bases read TGTGCCAGCTCACCAAGGGTCCTGGGGCAAAACTATGGCTACACCTTC. It translates as CASSPRVLGQNYGYTF.